The 17 T cell receptor beta chains in this list originate from one sample, sequenced in a study of tumor and adjacent non-tumor tissue in lung cancer. This sample's RNA came from whole unsorted tissue. This non-tumor lung sample came from over 3 cm beyond the tumor edge. Three rounds of nested PCR, following a modified ARM-PCR protocol, produced the TCRbeta library. TCRdb redid the calling of the multiplex PCR reads with MiXCR, one entry per CDR3 protein. This table holds approximately 90,000 distinct CDR3 sequences, under 80% found once. Specimen: distant non-tumor lung tissue. These receptors came from a woman aged 45-65 years with non-small cell lung cancer.

This clonotype was counted a single time. The junction departs from the called germline gene at one end, perhaps through a read error. This chain uses TRBV11-3 with TRBJ1-1; the D gene is possibly TRBD1 (6 bases). CDR3 length equals 15 residues. Germline loops: CDR1 SGHNT, CDR2 YENEEA. The CDR3 DNA reads as TGTGCCTACAGCCAACCGGACATTGGGGACACTGAAGCTTCCTTT. As protein: CAYSQPDIGDTEASF.

Of note for this clonotype: Compared with germline, one end of the junction differs, possibly owing to a read error. V gene TRBV10-3 combines with J gene TRBJ2-3; no clear D. Germline loops: CDR1 ENHRY, CDR2 SYGVKD. This CDR3 comprises 15 residues. CDR3 nucleotide sequence: TGTGCCATCAATGAGTCGAGTGTGGGATTTAAGACGCAGTATTTT. It is translated as CAINESSVGFKTQYF.

This rearrangement joins TRBV7-9 to TRBJ2-7; D perhaps matches TRBD2 (7 bases). Deletions cut 7 bases from V and 4 bases from J, with 23 bases between. Germline CDR1 SEHNR, CDR2 FQNEAQ (reference sequence). The CDR3 length is 16 residues. Written as DNA, the CDR3 is TGTGCCAGCAACTCTCTTGGGGGGGGGCCAACTTACGAGCAGTACTTC. Protein sequence: CASNSLGGGPTYEQYF.

The chain joins TRBV28 to TRBJ1-2, with D perhaps matching TRBD1 (5 bases). With 7 bases removed from V and 8 bases from J, the gap between germline ends came to 20 bases. The CDR3 consists of 14 residues. CDR1 and CDR2 from the germline V gene are MDHEN and SYDVKM. CDR3 region: CASIRGGALNGYTF. For the CDR3, the DNA is TGTGCCAGCATCCGGGGAGGGGCTCTAAACGGCTACACCTTC.

As to this clonotype: One end of the junction varies from germline; a read error may be responsible. The chain employs TRBV20-1 and TRBJ2-1; TRBD2 matches at 13 bases. The CDR3 runs 15 residues. Germline V gene lookup returns CDR1 DFQATT and CDR2 SNEGSKA (reference sequence). CDR3 sequence reads: CSVREGTSGIGEQFF. In DNA form, the CDR3 reads TGCAGTGTTAGAGAAGGGACTAGCGGGATAGGTGAGCAGTTCTTC.

This clonotype was observed a single time. The gene calls are TRBV20-1 and TRBJ2-7; D call uncertain. Per germline, CDR1 DFQATT and CDR2 SNEGSKA (reference sequence). V was shortened by 0 bases and J by 4 bases, with 16 bases between the two germline ends. CDR3 length: 15 amino acids. This CDR3 is CSARDRQWIAYEQYF. The CDR3, as DNA: TGCAGTGCTAGAGATAGGCAGTGGATTGCTTACGAGCAGTACTTC.

This chain joins TRBV4-2 and TRBJ1-2, with 10 bases aligning to TRBD1. The germline CDR1 and CDR2 sequences are LGHNA and YNFKEQ. The CDR3 loop spans 15 amino acids. The CDR3 spells CVSSQETGGSYGYTF. CDR3 in DNA: TGTGTCAGTAGCCAAGAGACAGGGGGCAGCTATGGCTACACCTTC.

Points on this clonotype: A much bigger clone sits one base away, suggesting this may be a read error. The chain combines TRBV7-2 with TRBJ2-7; TRBD2 matches 11 bases. Trimming removed 7 bases from V and 3 bases from J; junction bases left unmatched: 8. From germline, CDR1 is SGHTA and CDR2 FQGNSA. This CDR3 is 15 amino acids long. Here the CDR3 reads CASISRLAGYYEQYF. CDR3 DNA sequence: TGTGCCAGCATCTCCAGACTAGCGGGGTACTACGAGCAGTACTTC. Full variable domain (remainder filled in from reference TRBV7-2 and TRBJ2-7): GAGVSQSPSNKVTEKGKDVELRCDPISGHTALYWYRQSLGQGLEFLIYFQGNSAPDKSGLPSDRFSAERTGGSVSTLTIQRTQQEDSAVYLCASISRLAGYYEQYFGPGTRLTVT.

Regarding this clonotype: A read error is possible here, since a much larger clone lies one base away. This chain links TRBV13 with TRBJ2-7, with D hard to call. Germline assignment: CDR1 PRHDT and CDR2 FYEKMQ (reference sequence). The CDR3 covers 15 residues. This CDR3 is CASTLSGAASYEQHF. The CDR3 DNA follows: TGTGCCAGCACCCTCAGTGGAGCAGCGTCCTACGAGCAGCACTTC.

Worth noting for this clonotype: The final CDR3 position lacks the conserved phenylalanine or tryptophan, pointing to a likely read error. This chain joins TRBV29-1 and TRBJ1-2; D is unclear. The CDR3 covers 14 residues. Germline-derived CDR1 and CDR2 are SQVTM and ANQGSEA. The CDR3 protein is CSVEEIGRYYGYTL. In DNA form, the CDR3 reads TGCAGTGTTGAAGAGATAGGGAGGTACTATGGCTACACCCTC.

This clonotype was found a few times. The V call is TRBV12-3 or TRBV12-4, the J call TRBJ1-5, with TRBD1 as a possible D gene (5 bases). The CDR3 extends over 13 amino acids. The CDR3 sequence is CANKGRGNQPQHF. CDR3 nucleotides: TGTGCTAACAAGGGCAGGGGCAATCAGCCCCAGCATTTT.

A note on this clonotype: One end of the junction fails to match germline, which may point to a read error. J is TRBJ1-2 and V is TRBV6-2 or TRBV6-3, with D maybe TRBD1 (5 bases). Germline CDR1 is MNHEY and CDR2 is SVGEGT. This CDR3 spans 15 amino acids. CDR3 residues: CPSRRADNANYDYTF. The DNA of the CDR3 is TGTCCCAGCAGGCGAGCGGACAATGCAAACTATGACTACACCTTC.

This clonotype showed up just once. Likely a read error: the CDR3 ends without its conserved phenylalanine or tryptophan. Because the CDR3's place on the DNA is in doubt, the DNA is left out and the CDR3 is given as listed by TCRdb. The chain joins TRBV11-2 to TRBJ2-7; the table's D call TRBD2 went unverified against the DNA. 12 amino acids form the CDR3, both terminal residues included. Per germline, CDR1 SGHAT and CDR2 FQNNGV. This CDR3 reads CASSLSSGEQNL.

A remark on this clonotype: At one end the junction does not follow the germline gene, possibly because of a read error. V is TRBV5-6 and J is TRBJ1-2, with 11 bases matching TRBD1. The CDR3 runs to 14 residues. Germline V gene lookup returns CDR1 SGHDT and CDR2 YYEEEE. CDR3 DNA sequence: TGTGCCAGCGGCTCCGGGGACAGGGGGTATGGCTACACTTTC. It translates to CASGSGDRGYGYTF.

This clonotype has at least ten counts. The chain joins TRBV28 to TRBJ2-7, with D tentatively TRBD2 (6 bases). Germline loops: CDR1 MDHEN, CDR2 SYDVKM. This CDR3 contains 15 residues. V was shortened by 2 bases and J by 0 bases, with 11 bases between the two germline ends. The CDR3 here is CASSLGGNPSYEQYF. The CDR3 DNA reads TGTGCCAGCAGTTTAGGCGGGAACCCCTCCTACGAGCAGTACTTC.

On this clonotype itself: An end of the junction does not agree with germline; a read error may underlie this. For the CDR3, the DNA is TGTGCCAGGAGCTTGCTAATACTGGGAAGTGAAGCTTTCTTT. Protein product: CARSLLILGSEAFF. The V call is TRBV11-2, the J call TRBJ1-1; D unresolved. This CDR3 is 14 amino acids long. Germline V gene data show CDR1 as SGHAT and CDR2 as FQNNGV.

Comment on this clonotype: An end of the junction differs from the germline gene, which may be a read error. The chain couples TRBV7-7 to TRBJ2-2, with D maybe TRBD1 (5 bases). CDR3 length: 15 residues. Per germline, CDR1 SSHAT and CDR2 FNYEAQ (reference sequence). CDR3 nucleotides: TGTGCTAGCAGCCGACAGTGGGCGAACACCGGGGAGCTGTTTTTT. This encodes CASSRQWANTGELFF.